The following is a T cell receptor beta chain sequence with its context. Antigen: not known. This entry is derived from a study of identical twins. Study-wide findings and caveats: Reduced insertions were recorded for abundant cord blood beta clonotypes, with no such pattern in memory repertoires. Sequences that were out-of-frame, alpha and twin-shared displayed an excess of low generation probability.

The CDR3 runs to 12 residues. The germline gives CDR1 DFQATT, CDR2 SNEGSKA (reference sequence). Deletions cut 2 bases from V and 3 bases from J, with 7 bases between. After template switching added a universal primer site, the resulting cDNA carried unique molecular identifiers. TCRdb redid the calling of the 5' RACE reads with MiXCR, one entry per CDR3 protein. Of approximately 220,000 distinct CDR3 sequences listed, 9.4% are singletons. All donors comprised healthy Caucasians. This sequence originates from a woman aged 18-35 years in good health. V gene TRBV20-1 combines with J gene TRBJ1-1; D uncertain. Sequencing was carried out using memory (CD45RO+) T cells sorted from blood. CDR3 residues: CSARPVDTEAFF. CDR3 nucleotide sequence: TGCAGTGCTAGACCCGTGGACACTGAAGCTTTCTTT.